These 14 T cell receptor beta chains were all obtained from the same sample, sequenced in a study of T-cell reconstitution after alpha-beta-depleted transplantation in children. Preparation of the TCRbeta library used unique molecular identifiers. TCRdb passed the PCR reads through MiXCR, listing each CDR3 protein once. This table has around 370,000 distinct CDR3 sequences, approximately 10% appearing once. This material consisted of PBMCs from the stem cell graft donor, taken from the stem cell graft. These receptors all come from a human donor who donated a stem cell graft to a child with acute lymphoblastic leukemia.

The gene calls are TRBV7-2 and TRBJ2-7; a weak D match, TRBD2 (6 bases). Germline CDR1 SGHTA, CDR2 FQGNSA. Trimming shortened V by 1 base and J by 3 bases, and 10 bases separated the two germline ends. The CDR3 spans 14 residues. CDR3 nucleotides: TGTGCCAGCAGCTTAGGGACTATGGGCTACGAGCAGTACTTC. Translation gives CASSLGTMGYEQYF.

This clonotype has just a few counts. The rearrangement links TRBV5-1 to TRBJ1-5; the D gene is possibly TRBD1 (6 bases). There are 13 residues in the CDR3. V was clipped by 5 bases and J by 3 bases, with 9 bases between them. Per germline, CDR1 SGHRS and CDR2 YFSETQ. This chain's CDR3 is CASRGGDNQPQHF. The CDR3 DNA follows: TGCGCCAGCAGAGGGGGAGACAATCAGCCCCAGCATTTT.

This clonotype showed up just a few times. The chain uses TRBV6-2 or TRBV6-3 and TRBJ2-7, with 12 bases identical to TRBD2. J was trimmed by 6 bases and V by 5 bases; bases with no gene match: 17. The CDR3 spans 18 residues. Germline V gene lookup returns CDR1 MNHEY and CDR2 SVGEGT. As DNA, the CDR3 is TGTGCCAGCAGTCCACCCCTAGGACTAGCGGGAACGTTTGGCGAGCAGTACTTC. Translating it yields CASSPPLGLAGTFGEQYF.

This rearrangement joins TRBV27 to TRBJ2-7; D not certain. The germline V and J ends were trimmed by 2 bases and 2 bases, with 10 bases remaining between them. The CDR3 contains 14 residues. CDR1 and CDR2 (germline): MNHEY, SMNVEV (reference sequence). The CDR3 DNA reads TGTGCCAGCAGTTTACGCAGACAACCCTACGAGCAGTACTTC. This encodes CASSLRRQPYEQYF.

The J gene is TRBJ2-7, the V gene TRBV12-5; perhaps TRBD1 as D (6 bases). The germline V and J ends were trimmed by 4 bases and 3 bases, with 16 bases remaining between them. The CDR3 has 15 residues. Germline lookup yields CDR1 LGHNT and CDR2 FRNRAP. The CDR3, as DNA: TGTGCTAGTGGTTCCCCGACAGGTGCGGGCTACGAGCAGTACTTC. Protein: CASGSPTGAGYEQYF.

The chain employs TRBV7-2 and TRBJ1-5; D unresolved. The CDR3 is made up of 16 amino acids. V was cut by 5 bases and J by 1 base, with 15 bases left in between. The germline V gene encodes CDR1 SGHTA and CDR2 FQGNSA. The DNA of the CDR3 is TGTGCCAGCAGCCCTAGGGCACATCTAAGCAATCAGCCCCAGCATTTT. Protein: CASSPRAHLSNQPQHF. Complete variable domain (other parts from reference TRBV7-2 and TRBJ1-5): GAGVSQSPSNKVTEKGKDVELRCDPISGHTALYWYRQSLGQGLEFLIYFQGNSAPDKSGLPSDRFSAERTGGSVSTLTIQRTQQEDSAVYLCASSPRAHLSNQPQHFGDGTRLSIL.

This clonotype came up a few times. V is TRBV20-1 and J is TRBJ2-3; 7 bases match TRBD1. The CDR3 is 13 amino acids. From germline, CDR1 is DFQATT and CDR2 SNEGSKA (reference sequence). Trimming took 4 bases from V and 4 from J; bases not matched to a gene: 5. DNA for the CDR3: TGCAGTGCTACCCGAGGGGGCGCAGATACGCAGTATTTT. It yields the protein CSATRGGADTQYF.

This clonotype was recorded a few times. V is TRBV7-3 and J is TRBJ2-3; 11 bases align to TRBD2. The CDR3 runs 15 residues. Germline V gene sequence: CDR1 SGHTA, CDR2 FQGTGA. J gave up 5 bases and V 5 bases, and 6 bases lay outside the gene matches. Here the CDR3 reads CASSLGLAVGDTQYF. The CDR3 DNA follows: TGTGCCAGCAGCCTGGGACTAGCGGTCGGAGATACGCAGTATTTT. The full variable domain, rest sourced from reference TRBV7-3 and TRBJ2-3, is GAGVSQTPSNKVTEKGKYVELRCDPISGHTALYWYRQSLGQGPEFLIYFQGTGAADDSGLPNDRFFAVRPEGSVSTLKIQRTERGDSAVYLCASSLGLAVGDTQYFGPGTRLTVL.

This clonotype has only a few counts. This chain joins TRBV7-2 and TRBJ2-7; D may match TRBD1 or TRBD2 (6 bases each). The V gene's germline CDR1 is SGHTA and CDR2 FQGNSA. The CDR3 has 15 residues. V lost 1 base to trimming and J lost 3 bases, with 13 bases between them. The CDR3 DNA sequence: TGTGCCAGCAGCTTAGTAGGAGGGGGGAGCTACGAGCAGTACTTC. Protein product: CASSLVGGGSYEQYF.

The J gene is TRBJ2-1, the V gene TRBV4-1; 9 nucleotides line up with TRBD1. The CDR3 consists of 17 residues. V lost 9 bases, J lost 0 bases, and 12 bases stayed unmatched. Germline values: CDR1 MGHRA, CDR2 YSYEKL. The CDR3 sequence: CASSLGTGIGSYNEQFF. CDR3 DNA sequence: TGCGCCAGTTCCCTGGGGACAGGGATCGGCTCCTACAATGAGCAGTTCTTC.

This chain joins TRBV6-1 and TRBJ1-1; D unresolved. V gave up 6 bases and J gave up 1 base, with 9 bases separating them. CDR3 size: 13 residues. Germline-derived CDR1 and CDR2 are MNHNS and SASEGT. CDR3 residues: CASSPWANTEAFF. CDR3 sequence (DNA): TGTGCCAGCAGCCCTTGGGCGAACACTGAAGCTTTCTTT.

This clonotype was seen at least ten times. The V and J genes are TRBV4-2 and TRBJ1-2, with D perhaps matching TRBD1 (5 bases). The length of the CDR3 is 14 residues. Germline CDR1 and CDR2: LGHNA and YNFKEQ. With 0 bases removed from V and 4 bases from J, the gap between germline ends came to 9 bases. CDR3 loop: CASSQDPGGYGYTF. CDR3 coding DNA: TGTGCCAGCAGCCAAGACCCGGGGGGCTATGGCTACACCTTC.

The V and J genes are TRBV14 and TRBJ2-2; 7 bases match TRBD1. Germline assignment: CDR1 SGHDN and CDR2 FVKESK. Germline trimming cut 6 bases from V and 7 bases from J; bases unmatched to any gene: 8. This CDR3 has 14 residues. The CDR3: CASRRTGYIGELFF. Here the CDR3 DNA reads TGTGCCAGCAGGAGGACAGGATATATCGGGGAGCTGTTTTTT.

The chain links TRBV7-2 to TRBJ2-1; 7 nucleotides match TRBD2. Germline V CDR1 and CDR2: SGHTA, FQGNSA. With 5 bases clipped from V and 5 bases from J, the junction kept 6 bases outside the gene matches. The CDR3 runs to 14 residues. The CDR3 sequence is CASSTRERDNEQFF. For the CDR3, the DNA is TGTGCCAGCAGCACGCGGGAGCGCGACAATGAGCAGTTCTTC.